This T cell receptor beta chain was observed in a study of CD8 T cells in Susac syndrome. Study context: At blood draw, Susac syndrome patients were therapy-naive, on corticosteroids, or on intravenous immunoglobulin alone. The study's findings and limits: The authors found no clonal expansion in Susac syndrome CD4+ T cell repertoires.

About this clonotype: Its antigen remains unidentified.

With random hexamers, reverse transcription was performed on roughly 0.5 to 1 ug of RNA. An immunoSEQ multiplex PCR generated amplified TCR beta CDR3 products spanning 54 Vbeta and 13 Jbeta. TCRdb processed the immunoSEQ multiplex PCR reads anew with MiXCR; each CDR3 protein has one entry. The repertoire holds a few hundred thousand distinct CDR3 sequences, approximately 94% seen once, with around 0.15% in the top ten. V was trimmed by 5 bases and J by 1 base, leaving 8 bases between them. The CDR3 extends over 13 amino acids. The V gene's germline CDR1 is SGHAT and CDR2 FQNNGV. The receptor was derived from a human donor with Susac syndrome. The V gene is TRBV11-2, the J gene TRBJ1-1, with D tentatively TRBD1 (6 bases). The sample consisted of CD4+ T cells from PBMCs. The CDR3 DNA reads TGTGCCAGCAGCACGGACAGGAACACTGAAGCTTTCTTT. Translated, it gives CASSTDRNTEAFF.